The 20 T cell receptor beta chains in this list originate from one sample, sequenced in a study of glioma-infiltrating T cells. Amplification of TCR alpha and beta CDR3 regions from RNA used iRepertoire nested multiplex PCR. TCRdb independently ran MiXCR on the multiplex PCR reads; one entry per CDR3 protein. Here the sample spans 400,000 or so distinct CDR3 sequences, 41% being singletons. What was sequenced was glioma tissue, nonneoplastic brain tissue, or PBMCs (not recorded which). These receptors were obtained from a human donor with low-grade glioma or glioblastoma, undergoing nonglioma brain surgery, or in good health (not recorded which).

The V call is TRBV18, the J call TRBJ1-2, with a tentative D call TRBD1 (6 bases). The V end lost 3 bases, the J end lost 6 bases, and 11 bases lay between the germline ends. This CDR3 region has 13 residues. Looked up from germline, CDR1 is KGHSH and CDR2 is LQKENI. The CDR3 DNA sequence: TGTGCCAGCTCACCCCAGGGGCTGAATGGCTACACCTTC. Protein product: CASSPQGLNGYTF. The variable domain in full, completed from reference TRBV18 and TRBJ1-2, reads NAGVMQNPRHLVRRRGQEARLRCSPMKGHSHVYWYRQLPEEGLKFMVYLQKENIIDESGMPKERFSAEFPKEGPSILRIQQVVRGDSAAYFCASSPQGLNGYTFGSGTRLTVV.

This clonotype was observed at least ten times. The V and J genes are TRBV20-1 and TRBJ2-3; 10 nucleotides agree with TRBD2. This CDR3 spans 14 amino acids. The J segment lost 2 bases and the V segment lost 5 bases, leaving 4 bases of the junction unmatched. Looked up from germline, CDR1 is DFQATT and CDR2 is SNEGSKA (reference sequence). The CDR3 is CSALAGANTDTQYF. The CDR3 nucleotides are TGCAGTGCTCTAGCGGGGGCGAACACAGATACGCAGTATTTT.

In its sample, this clonotype was seen a few times. For the CDR3, the DNA is TGTGCCAGCAGCTTGATCCACGAGCAGTACTTC. Residues: CASSLIHEQYF. The chain recombines TRBV25-1 with TRBJ2-7; D is unresolved. CDR3 length equals 11 residues. Germline V gene data show CDR1 as MGHDK and CDR2 as SYGVNS. V was cut by 6 bases and J by 5 bases, with 8 bases left in between.

As for this clonotype: One junction end does not reproduce the germline sequence, and a read error may be involved. This chain connects TRBV4-3 to TRBJ1-2; 7 bases fit TRBD1. CDR1 is LGHNA and CDR2 is YSLEER in the germline V gene. The CDR3 extends over 17 amino acids. CDR3 DNA: TGCTCCAGCAGCCAAGATTTGAAGAGGGGGCAGAACTATGGCTACACCTTC. Protein product: CSSSQDLKRGQNYGYTF.

As to this clonotype: A much bigger clone sits one base away, suggesting this may be a read error. V is TRBV6-9 and J is TRBJ1-6; 7 positions agree with TRBD1. The germline CDR1 and CDR2 sequences are MNHGY and SVAAGI. This CDR3 is 16 amino acids long. Here the CDR3 DNA reads TGTGCCAGCAGTTACAAGCCGGGACAGACAAATTCACACCTCCACTTT. It yields the protein CASSYKPGQTNSHLHF.

The table lists this clonotype with a few counts. The chain joins TRBV25-1 to TRBJ1-2; 7 bases line up with TRBD1. J gave up 4 bases and V 3 bases, and 14 bases lay outside the gene matches. Germline V gives CDR1 MGHDK, CDR2 SYGVNS. The CDR3 is 17 residues long. CDR3 bases: TGTGCCAGCAGTGACCTAGTACAGGGGCCCGTAGGCTATGGCTACACCTTC. Its protein is CASSDLVQGPVGYGYTF.

Note on this clonotype: One end of the junction is discordant with germline, which a read error may explain. The chain combines TRBV7-6 with TRBJ1-1, with D possibly being TRBD1 (5 bases). This CDR3 has 16 residues. The germline gives CDR1 SGHVS, CDR2 FNYEAQ. The CDR3 coding sequence is TGTGCTAGCAGCCCCGGGGACGCCTATCCTCTCTCTGAAGCTTTCTTT. Translating gives CASSPGDAYPLSEAFF.

This clonotype was seen just once. V is TRBV10-3 and J is TRBJ2-1; unclear D gene. There are 14 residues in the CDR3. Germline CDR1 is ENHRY and CDR2 is SYGVKD. The ends were cut back, 0 bases at V and 4 bases at J, with 7 bases in the middle. CDR3 protein: CAISESGFYNEQFF. CDR3 nucleotide sequence: TGTGCCATCAGTGAGTCGGGTTTTTACAATGAGCAGTTCTTC.

The chain is built from TRBV2 and TRBJ1-1; D ambiguous. Germline V gives CDR1 SNHLY, CDR2 FYNNEI. CDR3 length: 13 amino acids. The ends were cut back, 7 bases at V and 2 bases at J, with 11 bases in the middle. CDR3 sequence reads: CASTELYNTEAFF. The CDR3 DNA follows: TGTGCCAGCACAGAGCTGTATAACACTGAAGCTTTCTTT.

A note on this clonotype: It may be a read error: a sequence one base away is much more abundant. The J gene is TRBJ2-1, the V gene TRBV6-5, with 8 bases fitting TRBD2. There are 16 residues in the CDR3. Germline V gene lookup returns CDR1 MNHEY and CDR2 SVGAGI. The junction had 7 bases not matched to a gene; V was cut back by 2 bases and J by 4 bases. In DNA form, the CDR3 reads TGTGCCAGCAGTTACACCAGCGGGAGTGCGTACAATGAGCAGTTCTTC. This sequence encodes CASSYTSGSAYNEQFF.

This clonotype has at least ten counts. The chain couples TRBV6-2 or TRBV6-3 to TRBJ2-2; 9 bases map to TRBD2. CDR1 and CDR2 from the germline V gene are MNHEY and SVGEGT. The CDR3 loop spans 16 amino acids. Losses at the gene ends were 4 bases for V and 1 base for J; bases not matched to a gene: 4. CDR3: CASSLRLAENTGELFF. CDR3 in DNA: TGTGCCAGCAGTTTACGACTAGCGGAGAACACCGGGGAGCTGTTTTTT.

This sequence joins TRBV19 and TRBJ1-5; D uncertain. This CDR3 region has 15 residues. Germline V CDR1 and CDR2: LNHDA, SQIVND (reference sequence). V was clipped by 3 bases and J by 4 bases, with 13 bases between them. CDR3 region: CASSILVTLNQPQHF. The CDR3 DNA reads TGTGCCAGTAGTATCCTGGTGACGCTAAATCAGCCCCAGCATTTT.

The chain links TRBV28 to TRBJ1-1; TRBD1 might be the D (5 bases). CDR1 and CDR2 (germline): MDHEN, SYDVKM. V lost 3 bases and J lost 11, with 16 bases in between. The CDR3 sequence is 13 residues long. This chain's CDR3 is CASSFGTGLFAFF. CDR3 sequence (DNA): TGTGCCAGCAGTTTCGGGACGGGGCTGTTCGCTTTCTTT.

Points on this clonotype: The junction and the germline gene differ at one end; a read error may be behind it. The chain employs TRBV7-6 and TRBJ2-7; D remains ambiguous. Germline V gene sequence: CDR1 SGHVS, CDR2 FNYEAQ. The CDR3 is 13 amino acids. In nucleotides, the CDR3 is TGTACCAGCAGCCCCGACGGAGCCTACGAGCAGTACTTC. It codes for CTSSPDGAYEQYF.

Concerning this clonotype: A read error may be the cause here, since a much bigger clone is one base away. This chain uses TRBV27 with TRBJ2-7; the match to TRBD2 covers 7 bases. V lost 11 bases and J lost 3; bases outside the gene matches: 16. This CDR3 region has 15 residues. The germline gives CDR1 MNHEY, CDR2 SMNVEV (reference sequence). DNA for the CDR3: TGTGCCGCTAGGTCCCTGAGACGGGGGGACTACGAGCAGTACTTC. It encodes CAARSLRRGDYEQYF.

This clonotype has just a few counts. The rearrangement joins TRBV20-1 to TRBJ2-1; the D gene is possibly TRBD2 (7 bases). The germline gives CDR1 DFQATT, CDR2 SNEGSKA (reference sequence). Trimming cost V 0 bases and J 0 bases, with 24 bases left between them. The CDR3 extends over 20 amino acids. The CDR3 loop is CSARDQEGRGRVPSYNEQFF. Written as DNA, the CDR3 is TGCAGTGCTAGAGATCAGGAGGGGAGGGGGAGGGTTCCCTCCTACAATGAGCAGTTCTTC.

The V and J genes are TRBV4-2 and TRBJ1-5; D unclear. The V and J ends lost 4 bases and 5 bases respectively, with 12 bases between them. From germline, CDR1 is LGHNA and CDR2 YNFKEQ. The CDR3 spans 14 residues. The CDR3: CASSPNAMDQPQHF. Here the CDR3 DNA reads TGTGCCAGCAGCCCAAATGCGATGGATCAGCCCCAGCATTTT.

There are a few counts of this clonotype. The gene calls are TRBV20-1 and TRBJ1-6; D not certain. Germline V CDR1 and CDR2: DFQATT, SNEGSKA (reference sequence). V shed 7 bases and J shed 7 bases, with 11 bases lying between them. This CDR3 has 12 amino acids. The CDR3 DNA reads TGCAGTGGTCGGGTGGGGAATTCACCCCTCCACTTT. Its protein product is CSGRVGNSPLHF.

The V gene is TRBV18, the J gene TRBJ2-1; D is uncertain. Per germline, CDR1 KGHSH and CDR2 LQKENI. The germline V and J ends were trimmed by 2 bases and 8 bases, with 4 bases remaining between them. This CDR3 has 11 amino acids. This CDR3 reads CASSPSHEQFF. CDR3 DNA sequence: TGTGCCAGCTCACCATCGCATGAGCAGTTCTTC.

This clonotype has just one count. The rearrangement links TRBV10-2 to TRBJ2-5; D is perhaps TRBD2 (6 bases). CDR1 and CDR2 (germline): WSHSY, SAAADI. The CDR3 has 13 residues. V dropped 7 bases and J dropped 5 bases, with 14 bases sitting between them. CDR3: CASNRRGRETQYF. CDR3 sequence (DNA): TGCGCCAGCAACCGGAGGGGTCGCGAGACCCAGTACTTC.